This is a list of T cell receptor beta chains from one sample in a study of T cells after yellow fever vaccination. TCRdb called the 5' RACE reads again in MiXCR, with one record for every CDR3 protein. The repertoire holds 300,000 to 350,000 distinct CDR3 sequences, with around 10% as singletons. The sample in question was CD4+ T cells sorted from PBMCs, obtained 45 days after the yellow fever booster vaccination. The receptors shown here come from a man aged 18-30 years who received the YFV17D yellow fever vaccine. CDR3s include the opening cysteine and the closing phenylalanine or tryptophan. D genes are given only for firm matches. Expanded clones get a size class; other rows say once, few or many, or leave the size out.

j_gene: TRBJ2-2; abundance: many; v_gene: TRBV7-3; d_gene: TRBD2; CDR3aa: CASRPPGLAVAGELFF; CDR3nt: TGTGCCAGCAGGCCACCGGGACTAGCTGTCGCCGGGGAGCTGTTTTTT
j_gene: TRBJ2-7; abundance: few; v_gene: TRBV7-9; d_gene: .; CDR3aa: CASSGISYEQYF; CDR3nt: TGTGCCAGCAGCGGGATCTCCTACGAGCAGTACTTC
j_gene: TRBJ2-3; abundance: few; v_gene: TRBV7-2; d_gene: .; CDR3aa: CASSLLSDTQYF; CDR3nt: TGTGCCAGCAGCTTACTCTCAGATACGCAGTATTTT
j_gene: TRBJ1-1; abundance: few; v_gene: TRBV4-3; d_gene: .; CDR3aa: CASSQDLPDTEAFF; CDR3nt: TGCGCCAGCAGCCAAGATTTACCTGACACTGAAGCTTTCTTT
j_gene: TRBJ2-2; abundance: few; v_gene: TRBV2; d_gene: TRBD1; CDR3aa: CASSLDRGGTGELFF; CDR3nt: TGTGCCAGCAGCTTGGACAGGGGCGGTACCGGGGAGCTGTTTTTT
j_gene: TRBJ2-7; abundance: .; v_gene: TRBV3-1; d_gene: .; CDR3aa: CASSQTWWEQYF; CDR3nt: TGTGCCAGCAGCCAAACATGGTGGGAGCAGTACTTC
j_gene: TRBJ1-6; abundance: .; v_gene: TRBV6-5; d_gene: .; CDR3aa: CASSYLQGVGSPLHF; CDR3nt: TGTGCCAGCAGTTACCTACAGGGTGTAGGTTCACCCCTCCACTTT
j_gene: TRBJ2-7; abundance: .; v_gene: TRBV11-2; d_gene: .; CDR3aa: CASSRQPPDEQYF; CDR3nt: TGTGCCAGCAGCCGCCAACCTCCTGACGAGCAGTACTTC
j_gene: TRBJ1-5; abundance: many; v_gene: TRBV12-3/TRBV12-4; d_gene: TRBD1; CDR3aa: CASSFGTGVRHQPQHF; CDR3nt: TGTGCCAGCAGTTTCGGTACAGGGGTCCGTCATCAGCCCCAGCATTTT
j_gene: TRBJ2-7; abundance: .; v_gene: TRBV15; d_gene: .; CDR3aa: CATSRGVSESYEQYF; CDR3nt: TGTGCCACCAGCAGAGGGGTTAGCGAGAGCTACGAGCAGTACTTC
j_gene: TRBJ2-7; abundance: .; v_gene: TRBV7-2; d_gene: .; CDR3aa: CASSSRSGPYEQYF; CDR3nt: TGTGCCAGCAGCTCGCGCTCCGGCCCCTACGAGCAGTACTTC
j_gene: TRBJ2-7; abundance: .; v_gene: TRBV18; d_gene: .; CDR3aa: CASSPGTGQGYSYEQYF; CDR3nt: TGTGCCAGCTCACCAGGGACCGGGCAGGGATACTCCTACGAGCAGTACTTC
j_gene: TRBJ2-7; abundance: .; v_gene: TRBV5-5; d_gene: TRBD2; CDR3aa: CASSLRAGGLSYEQYF; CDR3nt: TGTGCCAGCAGCTTGCGTGCGGGGGGTCTATCCTACGAGCAGTACTTC
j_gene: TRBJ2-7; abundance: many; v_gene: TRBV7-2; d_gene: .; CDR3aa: CASSLGSAYEQYF; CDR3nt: TGTGCCAGCAGCTTAGGTTCAGCCTACGAGCAGTACTTC
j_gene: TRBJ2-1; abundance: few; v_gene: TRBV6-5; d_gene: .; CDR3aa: CASSPLFRNEQFF; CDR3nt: TGTGCCAGCAGTCCCCTATTTCGAAATGAGCAGTTCTTC
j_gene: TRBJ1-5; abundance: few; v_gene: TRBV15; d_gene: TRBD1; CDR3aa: CATSSQTGGYRHF; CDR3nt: TGTGCCACCAGCAGCCAGACAGGGGGGTACCGGCATTTT
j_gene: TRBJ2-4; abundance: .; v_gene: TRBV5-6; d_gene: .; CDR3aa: CASSLVGIQNIQYF; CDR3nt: TGTGCCAGCAGCTTGGTAGGGATCCAAAACATTCAGTACTTC
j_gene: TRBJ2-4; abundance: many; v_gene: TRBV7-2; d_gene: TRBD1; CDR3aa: CASSVWTGAKNIQYF; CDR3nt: TGTGCCAGCAGCGTGTGGACAGGGGCCAAAAACATTCAGTACTTC
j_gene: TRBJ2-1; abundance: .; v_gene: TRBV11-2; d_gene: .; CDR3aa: CASEESSYNEQFF; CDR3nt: TGTGCCAGTGAGGAGAGCTCCTACAATGAGCAGTTCTTC
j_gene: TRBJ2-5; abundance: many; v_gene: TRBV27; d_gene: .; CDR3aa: CASSLSGWETQYF; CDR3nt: TGTGCCAGCAGTTTATCAGGTTGGGAGACCCAGTACTTC
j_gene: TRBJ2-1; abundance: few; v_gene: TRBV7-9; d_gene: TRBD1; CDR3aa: CASVPIGGDEQFF; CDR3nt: TGTGCCAGCGTTCCGATAGGGGGCGATGAGCAGTTCTTC
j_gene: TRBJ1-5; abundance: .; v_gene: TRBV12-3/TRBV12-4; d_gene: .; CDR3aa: CASKEAGNQPQHF; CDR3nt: TGTGCCAGCAAGGAGGCGGGCAATCAGCCCCAGCATTTT
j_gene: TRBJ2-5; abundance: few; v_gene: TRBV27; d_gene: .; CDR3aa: CASSLFRGQGETQYF; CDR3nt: TGTGCCAGCAGTTTGTTTCGGGGCCAAGGGGAGACCCAGTACTTC
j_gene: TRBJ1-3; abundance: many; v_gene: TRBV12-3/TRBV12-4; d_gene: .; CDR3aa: CASSLLGNGNTIYF; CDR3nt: TGTGCCAGCAGTTTATTGGGCAATGGAAACACCATATATTTT
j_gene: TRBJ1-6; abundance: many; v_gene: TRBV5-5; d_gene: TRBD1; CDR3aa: CASSRGQLNNSPLHF; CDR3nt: TGTGCCAGCAGCAGGGGACAGCTTAATAATTCACCCCTCCACTTT
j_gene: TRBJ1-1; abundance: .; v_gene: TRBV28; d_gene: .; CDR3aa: CASTAWVVANTEAFF; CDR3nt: TGTGCCAGCACCGCCTGGGTGGTCGCGAACACTGAAGCTTTCTTT
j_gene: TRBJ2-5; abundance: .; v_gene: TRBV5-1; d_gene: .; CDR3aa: CASSLAPEETQYF; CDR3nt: TGCGCCAGCAGCTTGGCTCCGGAAGAGACCCAGTACTTC
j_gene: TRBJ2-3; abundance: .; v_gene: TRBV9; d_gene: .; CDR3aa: CASSVAHTDTQYF; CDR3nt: TGTGCCAGCAGCGTAGCTCACACAGATACGCAGTATTTT
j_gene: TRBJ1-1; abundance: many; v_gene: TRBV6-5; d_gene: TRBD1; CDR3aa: CASSTTGIAEAFF; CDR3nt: TGTGCCAGCAGTACGACAGGGATCGCTGAAGCTTTCTTT
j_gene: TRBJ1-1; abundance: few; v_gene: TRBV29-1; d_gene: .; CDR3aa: CSVAGQENTEAFF; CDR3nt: TGCAGCGTTGCGGGACAAGAAAACACTGAAGCTTTCTTT
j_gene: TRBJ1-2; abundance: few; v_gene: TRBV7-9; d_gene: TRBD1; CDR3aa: CASSFSLGTVSYTF; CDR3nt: TGTGCCAGCAGCTTTTCCCTCGGGACAGTGAGCTACACCTTC
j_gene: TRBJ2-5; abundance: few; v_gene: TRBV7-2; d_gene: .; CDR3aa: CASSYRAYQGETQYF; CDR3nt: TGTGCCAGCAGTTACCGGGCCTATCAAGGGGAGACCCAGTACTTC
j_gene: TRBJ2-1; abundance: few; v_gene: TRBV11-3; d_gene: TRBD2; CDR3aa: CASSPGTRNEQFF; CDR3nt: TGTGCCAGCAGCCCCGGGACTAGGAATGAGCAGTTCTTC
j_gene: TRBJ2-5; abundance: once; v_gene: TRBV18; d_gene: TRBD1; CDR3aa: CASSPRGLSETQYF; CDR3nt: TGTGCCAGCTCACCCAGGGGGCTATCGGAGACCCAGTACTTC
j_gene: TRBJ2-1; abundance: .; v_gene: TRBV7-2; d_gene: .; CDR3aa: CASSWRSGEQFF; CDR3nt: TGTGCCAGCTCCTGGCGGTCGGGTGAGCAGTTCTTC
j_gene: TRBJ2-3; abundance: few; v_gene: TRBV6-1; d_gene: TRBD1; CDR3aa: CASSDGGQGASDTQYF; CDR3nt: TGTGCCAGCAGTGACGGGGGACAGGGGGCATCAGATACGCAGTATTTT
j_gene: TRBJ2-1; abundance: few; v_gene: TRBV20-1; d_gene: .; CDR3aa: CSARENRGNEQFF; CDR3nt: TGCAGTGCTAGAGAGAATCGCGGGAATGAGCAGTTCTTC
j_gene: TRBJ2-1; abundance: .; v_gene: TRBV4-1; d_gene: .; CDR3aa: CASGFTGLNEQFF; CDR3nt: TGCGCCAGCGGCTTCACGGGCCTCAATGAGCAGTTCTTC
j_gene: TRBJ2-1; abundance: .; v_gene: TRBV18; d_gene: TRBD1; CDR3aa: CASSAGTGPPEQFF; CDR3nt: TGTGCCAGCTCAGCCGGGACAGGGCCTCCTGAGCAGTTCTTC
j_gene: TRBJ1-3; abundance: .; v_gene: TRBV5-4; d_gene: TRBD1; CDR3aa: CASSDQTGSGNTIYF; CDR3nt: TGTGCCAGCAGCGATCAGACAGGGTCTGGAAACACCATATATTTT
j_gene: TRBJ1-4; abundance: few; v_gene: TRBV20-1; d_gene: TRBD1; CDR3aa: CSASEFGTVGEKLFF; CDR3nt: TGCAGTGCGAGCGAGTTCGGGACAGTGGGTGAAAAACTGTTTTTT
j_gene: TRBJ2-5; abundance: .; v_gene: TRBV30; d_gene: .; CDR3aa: CAWSRGGETQYF; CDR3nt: TGTGCCTGGAGTCGGGGAGGAGAGACCCAGTACTTC
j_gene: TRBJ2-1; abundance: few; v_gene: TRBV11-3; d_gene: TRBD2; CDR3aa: CASALGGGEVYEQFF; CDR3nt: TGTGCCAGCGCCCTCGGCGGGGGGGAGGTTTACGAGCAGTTCTTC
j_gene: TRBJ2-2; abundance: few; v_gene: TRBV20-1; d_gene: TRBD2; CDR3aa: CSASQRGNTGELFF; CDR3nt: TGCAGTGCTAGCCAGCGGGGCAACACCGGGGAGCTGTTTTTT
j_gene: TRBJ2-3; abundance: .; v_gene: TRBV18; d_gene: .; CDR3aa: CASSPPSDTQYF; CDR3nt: TGTGCCAGCTCACCACCATCAGATACGCAGTATTTT
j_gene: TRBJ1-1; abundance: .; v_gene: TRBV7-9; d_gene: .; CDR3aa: CASTKTPGGTEAFF; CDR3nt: TGTGCCAGCACCAAAACTCCGGGTGGCACTGAAGCTTTCTTT
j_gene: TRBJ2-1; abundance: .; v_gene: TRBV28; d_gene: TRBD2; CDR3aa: CASSWRGGRGSYNEQFF; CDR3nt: TGTGCCAGCAGTTGGCGGGGGGGCCGCGGCTCCTACAATGAGCAGTTCTTC
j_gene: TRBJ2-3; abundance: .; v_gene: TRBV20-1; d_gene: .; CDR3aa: CSASHPPVYTQYF; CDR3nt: TGCAGTGCTAGTCATCCCCCTGTCTATACGCAGTATTTT
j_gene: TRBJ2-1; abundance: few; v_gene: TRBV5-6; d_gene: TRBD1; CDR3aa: CASSPPGQGHNEQFF; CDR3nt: TGTGCCAGCAGCCCCCCGGGACAGGGTCACAATGAGCAGTTCTTC